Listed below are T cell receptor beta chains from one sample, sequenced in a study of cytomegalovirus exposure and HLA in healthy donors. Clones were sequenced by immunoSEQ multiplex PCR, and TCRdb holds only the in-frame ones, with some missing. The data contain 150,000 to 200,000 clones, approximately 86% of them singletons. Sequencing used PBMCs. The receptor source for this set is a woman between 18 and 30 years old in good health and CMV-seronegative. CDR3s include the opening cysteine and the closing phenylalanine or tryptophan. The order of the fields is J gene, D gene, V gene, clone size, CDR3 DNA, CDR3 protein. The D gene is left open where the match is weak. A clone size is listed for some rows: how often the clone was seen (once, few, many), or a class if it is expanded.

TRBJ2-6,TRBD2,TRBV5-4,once,TGTGCCAGCAGCCGGGGACTAGCGAAGACTGGGGCCAACGTCCTGACTTTC,CASSRGLAKTGANVLTF
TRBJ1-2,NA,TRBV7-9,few,TGTTCCAGCAGCTTAGAGGGATACAGGGAGGGTCTCTATGGCTACACCTTC,CSSSLEGYREGLYGYTF
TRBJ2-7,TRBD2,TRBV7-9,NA,TGTGCCAGCAGCTCACCGGGACTAGCGTTGTACGAGCAGTACTTC,CASSSPGLALYEQYF
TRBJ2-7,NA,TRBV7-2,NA,TGTGCCAGCAGCTCCAGGGGTGTCGGATCCTACGAGCAGTACTTC,CASSSRGVGSYEQYF
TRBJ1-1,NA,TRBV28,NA,TGTGCCAGCCAGGAGGGATCTGAAGCTTTCTTT,CASQEGSEAFF
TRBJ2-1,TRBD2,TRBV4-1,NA,TGCGCCAGCAGCCAAGGGGCTAGCGGTCGGTGGAGCTCCTACAATGAGCAGTTCTTC,CASSQGASGRWSSYNEQFF
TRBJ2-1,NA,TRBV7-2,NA,TGTGCCAGCAGCTCCCAGGGGTCCTCCTACAATGAGCAGTTCTTC,CASSSQGSSYNEQFF
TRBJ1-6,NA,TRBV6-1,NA,TGTGCCAGCAGTGAACGAGGAGGGTATAATTCACCCCTCCACTTT,CASSERGGYNSPLHF
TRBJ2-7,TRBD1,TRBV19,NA,TGTGCCAGTAGTATGACAGGGGGAAACCTCTACGAGCAGTACTTC,CASSMTGGNLYEQYF
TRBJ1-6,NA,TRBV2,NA,TGTGCCAGCAGCCCCGTCCGGCAGGGGCACCACTTT,CASSPVRQGHHF
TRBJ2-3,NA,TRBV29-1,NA,TGCAGCGTTGGCCCCGAGGTGCAGTATTTT,CSVGPEVQYF
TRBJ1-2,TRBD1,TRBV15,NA,TGTGCCACCAGCAGCGACAGGGGGCGGGTTGGCTACACCTTC,CATSSDRGRVGYTF
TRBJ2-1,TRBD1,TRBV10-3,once,TGTGCCGTAAGAGGGACAGGGATTAATGAGCAGTTCTTC,CAVRGTGINEQFF
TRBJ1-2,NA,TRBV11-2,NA,TGTGCCAGCAGCTTAGACGGTAGCTACACCTTC,CASSLDGSYTF
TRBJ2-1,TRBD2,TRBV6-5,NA,TGTGCCAGCAGTTATTCAACGGGAGGGTTCAATGAGCAGTTCTTC,CASSYSTGGFNEQFF
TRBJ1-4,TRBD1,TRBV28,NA,TGTGCCAGCAAGGGACAGGGAATGGTTCGTGAAAAACTGTTTTTT,CASKGQGMVREKLFF
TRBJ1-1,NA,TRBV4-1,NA,TGCGCCAGCAGCCAAGACAGGGGCACTGAAGCTTTCTTT,CASSQDRGTEAFF
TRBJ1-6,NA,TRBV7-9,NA,TGTTCCAGCAGCTTATCCCCGGACAGAGTCTATAATTCACCCCTCCACTTT,CSSSLSPDRVYNSPLHF
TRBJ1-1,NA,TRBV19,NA,TGTGCCAGTAGTTTCGGGGGGCCTCACACTGAAGCTTTCTTT,CASSFGGPHTEAFF
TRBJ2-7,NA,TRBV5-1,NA,TGCGCCAGCAGCTTCTCGGGATCACCATACGAGCAGTACTTC,CASSFSGSPYEQYF
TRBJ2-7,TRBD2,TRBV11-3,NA,TGTGCCAGCAGCTCGGTCGGGACTAGCGGGATTTACGAGCAGTACTTC,CASSSVGTSGIYEQYF
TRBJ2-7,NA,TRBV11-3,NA,TGTGCCAGCAGCCCCTATGAGGGACTCAGCTCCTACGAGCAGTACTTC,CASSPYEGLSSYEQYF
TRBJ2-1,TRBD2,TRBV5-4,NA,TGTGCCAGCAGCGCGGGACTAGGGAACAATGAGCAGTTCTTC,CASSAGLGNNEQFF
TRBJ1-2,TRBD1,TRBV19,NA,TGTGCCAGTAGTTCGGGACAGGGGGCTGTATATGGCTACACCTTC,CASSSGQGAVYGYTF
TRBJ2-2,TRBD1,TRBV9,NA,TGTGCCAGCAGCGTAAGCACAGGGGACACCGGGGAGCTGTTTTTT,CASSVSTGDTGELFF
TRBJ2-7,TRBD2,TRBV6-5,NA,TGTGCCAGCAGTTCGATAGCGGGAGTAATCGAGCAGTACTTC,CASSSIAGVIEQYF